The clone carrying this T cell receptor (beta chain) was detected a few times. The antigen remains unidentified. Produced via immunoSEQ multiplex PCR; TCRdb's table is partial and in-frame only. The repertoire consists of 20,000 to 25,000 clones, with 60% to 80% occurring once and the leading ten covering approximately 3.6%. The ends were cut back, 7 bases at V and 1 base at J, with 6 bases in the middle. Germline V gene sequence: CDR1 SGHDT, CDR2 YYEEEE. The CDR3 length is 12 residues. This specimen belongs to a study of PD-1 blockade in classical Hodgkin lymphoma. Whole-study results and caveats: Individuals initiating nivolumab under 1 year after ASCT were excluded. Newly diagnosed patients reportedly trailed healthy donors in baseline TCR diversity.

Brentuximab vedotin exposure varied among the patients, all of whom had relapsed after autologous stem cell transplantation. This receptor was taken from a human donor with classical Hodgkin lymphoma. The starting material was peripheral blood mononuclear cells (PBMCs), obtained at baseline. The chain uses TRBV5-6 and TRBJ2-1; tentative D call: TRBD1 (5 bases). Written as DNA, the CDR3 is TGTGCCAGCGCAGGGTCCTACAATGAGCAGTTCTTC. Protein sequence: CASAGSYNEQFF. Supplemented by reference TRBV5-6 and TRBJ2-1, the full variable domain reads DAGVTQSPTHLIKTRGQQVTLRCSPKSGHDTVSWYQQALGQGPQFIFQYYEEEERQRGNFPDRFSGHQFPNYSSELNVNALLLGDSALYLCASAGSYNEQFFGPGTRLTVL.